This TCR beta chain was retrieved from a study of identical twins. Study outcomes and limitations: Fewer insertions marked abundant cord blood beta clonotypes; young adult naive trended weakly, memory not at all.

Germline CDR1 and CDR2: SGHVS and FNYEAQ. The length of the CDR3 is 12 residues. Trimming shortened V by 5 bases and J by 7 bases, and 9 bases separated the two germline ends. TCRdb called the 5' RACE reads again in MiXCR, with one record for every CDR3 protein. The sample yields around 280,000 distinct CDR3 sequences, about 8.9% seen once. This clonotype was observed a few times. Its antigen is unknown. The same specimen was also included in a second study, on yellow fever vaccine responses in identical twins.

The V call is TRBV7-6, the J call TRBJ1-5; D not resolved. The specimen was memory (CD45RO+) T cells sorted from blood. This TCR came from a woman aged 18 to 35 in good health. The CDR3 loop reads CASSPLRQPQHF. In nucleotides, the CDR3 is TGTGCCAGCAGCCCGCTCCGACAGCCCCAGCATTTT. Drawing the rest from reference TRBV7-6 and TRBJ1-5, the complete variable domain is GAGVSQSPRYKVTKRGQDVALRCDPISGHVSLYWYRQALGQGPEFLTYFNYEAQQDKSGLPNDRFSAERPEGSISTLTIQRTEQRDSAMYRCASSPLRQPQHFGDGTRLSIL.